These 15 T cell receptor beta chains originate from one sample sequenced in a study of CD8+ T cells in alopecia areata. As for treatment: oral pan-JAK inhibitor, 5-10 mg twice daily. Extracted from the samples, RNA was reverse transcribed into cDNA to serve as the sequencing template. Profiled with immunoSEQ multiplex PCR; TCRdb holds only in-frame clones, not every one. This table has hundreds of thousands of clones, 60% appearing once. The sample here was CD4+ T cells sorted from blood, taken around week 52, from a patient treated with tofacitinib. The origin of the receptors is a human donor with alopecia areata.

This chain links TRBV6-1 with TRBJ2-5; 8 nucleotides line up with TRBD1. The junction had 8 bases not matched to a gene; V was cut back by 0 bases and J by 5 bases. The CDR3 covers 16 residues. Looked up from germline, CDR1 is MNHNS and CDR2 is SASEGT. DNA for the CDR3: TGTGCCAGCAGTGAAGCAGTGGACAGGGATATGGAGACCCAGTACTTC. As protein: CASSEAVDRDMETQYF.

The chain recombines TRBV2 with TRBJ1-1, with unresolved D. Trimming cost V 7 bases and J 3 bases, with 6 bases left between them. The CDR3 length is 11 residues. Germline assignment: CDR1 SNHLY and CDR2 FYNNEI. The chain's CDR3 is CASKRDTEAFF. CDR3 bases: TGTGCCAGCAAAAGGGACACTGAAGCTTTCTTT.

The V and J genes are TRBV30 and TRBJ1-2; possible D gene TRBD1, 5 bases. This CDR3 contains 11 residues. Germline values: CDR1 GTSNPN, CDR2 SVGIG (reference sequence). V was pared by 8 bases and J by 8 bases, with 15 bases between. CDR3 region: CALPGTKGYTF. In DNA form, the CDR3 reads TGTGCCCTCCCCGGGACCAAAGGCTACACCTTC. Based on the CDR3 plus reference TRBV30 and TRBJ1-2, the full variable domain is SQTIHQWPATLVQPVGSPLSLECTVEGTSNPNLYWYRQAAGRGLQLLFYSVGIGQISSEVPQNLSASRPQDRQFILSSKKLLLSDSGFYLCALPGTKGYTFGSGTRLTVV.

The V call is TRBV4-1, the J call TRBJ1-2, with 7 bases aligning to TRBD1. In germline, CDR1 is MGHRA, CDR2 YSYEKL. V lost 2 bases and J lost 5; bases outside the gene matches: 8. The CDR3 loop spans 15 amino acids. For the CDR3, the DNA is TGCGCCAGCAGCCAACCAATACAGGGGTTGTATGGCTACACCTTC. Encoded protein: CASSQPIQGLYGYTF.

This clone has only one observation. The chain joins TRBV29-1 to TRBJ2-3, with D uncertain. Between the trimmed V and J ends, which lost 4 bases and 4 bases, there was a span of 3 bases. The CDR3 totals 10 residues. Germline V gene sequence: CDR1 SQVTM, CDR2 ANQGSEA. The chain's CDR3 is CSVVADTQYF. The CDR3 DNA reads TGCAGCGTTGTTGCAGATACGCAGTATTTT.

This clone was seen a single time. V gene TRBV7-6 combines with J gene TRBJ2-1; unclear D gene. Germline V gene sequence: CDR1 SGHVS, CDR2 FNYEAQ. CDR3 length: 15 amino acids. V was trimmed by 3 bases and J by 0 bases, leaving 9 bases between them. DNA for the CDR3: TGTGCCAGCAGCTTTAGCTCAGACTCCTACAATGAGCAGTTCTTC. Translating gives CASSFSSDSYNEQFF.

The CDR3 DNA is TGCGCCAGCAGCCTACCTGGGTCTGTCACCGGGGAGCTGTTTTTT. It yields the protein CASSLPGSVTGELFF. The J gene is TRBJ2-2, the V gene TRBV5-1; D is unresolved. This CDR3 has 15 residues. Germline V gives CDR1 SGHRS, CDR2 YFSETQ. V was pared by 4 bases and J by 4 bases, with 14 bases between.

The V gene is TRBV25-1, the J gene TRBJ2-7, with 7 nucleotides matching TRBD1. This CDR3 contains 15 residues. Germline CDR1 reads MGHDK; CDR2 reads SYGVNS. The junction had 11 bases not matched to a gene; V was cut back by 4 bases and J by 5 bases. The CDR3 region has the DNA TGTGCCAGCAGTGGCACAGGGGCGCCCAGGGACGAGCAGTACTTC. It specifies CASSGTGAPRDEQYF.

This clone appeared a few times. The chain links TRBV7-2 to TRBJ2-5; no clear D gene. The CDR3 has 16 amino acids. The germline V gene has CDR1 SGHTA and CDR2 FQGNSA. V was pared by 0 bases and J by 4 bases, with 15 bases between. The CDR3 DNA reads as TGTGCCAGCAGCTTAGCGGCGATCAGTAACGGAGAGACCCAGTACTTC. Its translation is CASSLAAISNGETQYF.

This clone was observed a handful of times. The chain uses TRBV2 and TRBJ2-6; no definite D call. This CDR3 contains 13 residues. Germline V CDR1 and CDR2: SNHLY, FYNNEI. Trimming removed 5 bases from V and 0 bases from J, with 2 bases in between. CDR3: CASSYSGANVLTF. The CDR3, as DNA: TGTGCCAGCAGTTACTCTGGGGCCAACGTCCTGACTTTC.

The chain links TRBV7-9 to TRBJ2-5; 10 bases are shared with TRBD1. The germline V gene encodes CDR1 SEHNR and CDR2 FQNEAQ (reference sequence). CDR3 length: 14 residues. Trimming at V came to 8 bases and at J to 3 bases, leaving 6 bases not matched to a gene. CDR3 nucleotides: TGTGCCAGCGTTACCGGGACAGGGGAAGAGACCCAGTACTTC. Amino acid sequence: CASVTGTGEETQYF.

The chain uses TRBV30 and TRBJ1-1; D is uncertain. This CDR3 spans 15 amino acids. V was pared by 0 bases and J by 4 bases, with 15 bases between. CDR1 is GTSNPN and CDR2 is SVGIG in the germline V gene (reference sequence). The CDR3 spells CAWSVRVGLSTEAFF. CDR3 nucleotides: TGTGCCTGGAGTGTACGGGTAGGGCTAAGCACTGAAGCTTTCTTT.

This clone was recorded a few times. This chain's CDR3 is CASGDSGVPGEQFF. DNA of the CDR3: TGTGCCAGCGGCGACTCTGGGGTGCCCGGGGAGCAGTTCTTC. V usage is TRBV27 and J usage is TRBJ2-1; D call uncertain. Between the trimmed V and J ends, which lost 8 bases and 10 bases, there was a span of 21 bases. CDR3 length equals 14 residues. Germline-derived CDR1 and CDR2 are MNHEY and SMNVEV (reference sequence).

The chain joins TRBV15 to TRBJ2-7; D gene unclear. Germline V gene lookup returns CDR1 LNHNV and CDR2 YYDKDF (reference sequence). V was shortened by 3 bases and J by 8 bases, with 11 bases between the two germline ends. This CDR3 has 12 amino acids. CDR3 nucleotides: TGTGCCACCAGCAGGCCCCTGGGTAAGCAGTACTTC. Protein product: CATSRPLGKQYF.

The chain carries TRBV29-1 and TRBJ2-3, with a possible D match to TRBD2 (6 bases). This CDR3 region has 14 residues. V lost 7 bases, J lost 0 bases, and 14 bases lay in between. Looked up from germline, CDR1 is SQVTM and CDR2 is ANQGSEA. The CDR3 is CSGGTPTSTDTQYF. CDR3 DNA sequence: TGCAGCGGTGGGACTCCCACAAGCACAGATACGCAGTATTTT.